A selection of T cell receptor beta chains follows, all from one sample in a study of shared clonotypes between healthy human individuals. Using immunoSEQ multiplex PCR, the repertoire was profiled, and TCRdb retains in-frame clones only, with some absent. The table lists 170,000 or so clones, about 66% of them singletons. The sequenced sample was memory CD4+ T cells sorted from blood. Receptor source: a man aged 25-40 years in good health. Each CDR3 is given with its conserved first and last residue. The D gene is left open where the match is weak. Expanded clones get a size class; other rows say once, few or many, or leave the size out.

clone_size,j_call,d_call,v_call,cdr3_aa,cdr3_nt
NA,TRBJ2-3,NA,TRBV7-9,CASSLRPRTDHPDTQYF,TGTGCCAGCAGCCTAAGGCCCCGGACAGACCACCCAGATACGCAGTATTTT
NA,TRBJ2-2,TRBD2,TRBV19,CASSQASGANTGELFF,TGTGCCAGTAGCCAAGCTAGCGGGGCGAACACCGGGGAGCTGTTTTTT
few,TRBJ2-5,NA,TRBV5-5,CASSWAEETQYF,TGTGCCAGCAGCTGGGCGGAGGAGACCCAGTACTTC
NA,TRBJ1-5,NA,TRBV12-5,CASGFGTPEVQPQHF,TGTGCTAGTGGTTTTGGGACCCCCGAGGTGCAGCCCCAGCATTTT
NA,TRBJ2-5,NA,TRBV6-9,CASSYFSGFQETQYF,TGTGCCAGCAGTTATTTCTCCGGCTTCCAAGAGACCCAGTACTTC
many,TRBJ2-1,NA,TRBV11-2,CASSLGAGGPYNEQFF,TGTGCCAGCAGCTTAGGGGCAGGAGGGCCCTACAATGAGCAGTTCTTC
few,TRBJ1-3,NA,TRBV7-2,CASSFPAGRANTIYF,TGTGCCAGCAGCTTCCCGGCGGGTAGAGCAAACACCATATATTTT
NA,TRBJ2-7,NA,TRBV30,CAWRDRKRTYEQYF,TGTGCCTGGAGAGACAGGAAAAGAACCTACGAGCAGTACTTC
few,TRBJ1-1,NA,TRBV7-2,CASSPQVSWVGYTEAFF,TGTGCCAGCAGTCCCCAAGTGAGTTGGGTTGGGTACACTGAAGCTTTCTTT
NA,TRBJ2-5,NA,TRBV28,CASTGGSTRGEGETQYF,TGTGCCAGCACGGGTGGTAGTACTCGGGGAGAGGGAGAGACCCAGTACTTC
NA,TRBJ1-1,NA,TRBV10-3,CAISVREGTEAFF,TGTGCCATCAGTGTGCGGGAGGGCACTGAAGCTTTCTTT
NA,TRBJ2-5,NA,TRBV7-6,CASSRVAETQYF,TGTGCCAGCAGCCGAGTGGCAGAGACCCAGTACTTC
few,TRBJ2-5,TRBD2,TRBV7-8,CASSLLREGQRETQYF,TGTGCCAGCAGCTTGTTGCGGGAGGGCCAAAGAGAGACCCAGTACTTC
NA,TRBJ2-2,TRBD1,TRBV10-3,CAISSGTGGSGELFF,TGTGCCATCAGTAGCGGGACAGGGGGATCCGGGGAGCTGTTTTTT
NA,TRBJ2-1,NA,TRBV7-8,CASSFLAQYSYNEQFF,TGTGCCAGCAGCTTTCTAGCGCAATACTCCTACAATGAGCAGTTCTTC
NA,TRBJ2-7,NA,TRBV15,CATTPRSYEQYF,TGTGCCACCACCCCCCGGTCCTACGAGCAGTACTTC
NA,TRBJ2-2,TRBD2,TRBV5-4,CASSLRSGLAITGELFF,TGTGCCAGCAGCTTGAGGTCGGGACTAGCAATCACCGGGGAGCTGTTTTTT
NA,TRBJ2-3,TRBD1,TRBV12-5,CASGFGTDTDTQYF,TGTGCTAGTGGTTTTGGGACAGACACAGATACGCAGTATTTT
NA,TRBJ2-5,NA,TRBV5-1,CASSLNRSGINRETQYF,TGCGCCAGCAGCTTGAATCGTTCGGGAATCAACAGGGAGACCCAGTACTTC
NA,TRBJ2-2,NA,TRBV29-1,CSVEAMRSGELFF,TGCAGCGTTGAAGCGATGCGGTCCGGGGAGCTGTTTTTT
few,TRBJ2-2,NA,TRBV5-1,CASSLERVPGELFF,TGCGCCAGCAGCTTGGAGAGGGTCCCCGGGGAGCTGTTTTTT
NA,TRBJ1-4,NA,TRBV9,CASSTTGTQSEKLFF,TGTGCCAGCAGCACTACCGGGACACAATCAGAAAAACTGTTTTTT